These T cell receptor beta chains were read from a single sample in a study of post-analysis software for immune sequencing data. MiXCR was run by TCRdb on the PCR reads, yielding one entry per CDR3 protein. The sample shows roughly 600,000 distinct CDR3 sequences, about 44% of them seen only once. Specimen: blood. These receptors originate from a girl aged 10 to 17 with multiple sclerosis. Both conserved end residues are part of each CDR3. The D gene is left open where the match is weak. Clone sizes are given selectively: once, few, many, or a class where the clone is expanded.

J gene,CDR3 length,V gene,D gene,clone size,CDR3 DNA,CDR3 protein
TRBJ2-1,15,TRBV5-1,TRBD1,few,TGCGCCAGCAGCTTGTTGGGACAGGGGATAGATGAGCAGTTCTTC,CASSLLGQGIDEQFF
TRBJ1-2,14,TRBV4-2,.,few,TGTGCCAGCAGCCAACCGACAGAAATCTATGGCTACACCTTC,CASSQPTEIYGYTF
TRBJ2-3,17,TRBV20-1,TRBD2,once,TGCAGTGCTAGAGACCACCGGGGACTAGCGGGGGGAGATACGCAGTATTTT,CSARDHRGLAGGDTQYF
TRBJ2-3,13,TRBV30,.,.,TGTGCCTGGAGTAAACAGGGCACAGATACGCAGTATTTT,CAWSKQGTDTQYF
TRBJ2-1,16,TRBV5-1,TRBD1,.,TGCGCCAGCAGCCCCGGGACAGGGAATCTCTACAATGAGCAGTTCTTC,CASSPGTGNLYNEQFF
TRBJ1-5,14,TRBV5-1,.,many,TGCGCCACAACATCCACAGGGTATGTTCAGCCCCAGCATTTT,CATTSTGYVQPQHF
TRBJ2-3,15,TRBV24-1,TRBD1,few,TGTGCCACCAGTGATTGGGGACAGTCCACAGATACGCAGTATTTT,CATSDWGQSTDTQYF
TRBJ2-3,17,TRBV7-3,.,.,TGTGCCAGCAGCTTACTACCCATAGGGGGTGGCACAGATACGCAGTATTTT,CASSLLPIGGGTDTQYF
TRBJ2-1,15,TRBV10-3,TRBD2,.,TGTGCCATCAGGGGAACTAGCGGGGACTACAATGAGCAGTTCTTC,CAIRGTSGDYNEQFF
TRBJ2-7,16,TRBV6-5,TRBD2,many,TGTGCCAGCAGTTACGCCTCTAGCGGGAGGGCCTACGAGCAGTACTTC,CASSYASSGRAYEQYF
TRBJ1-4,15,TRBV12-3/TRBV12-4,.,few,TGTGCCAGCAGTTCCTCAGGGGAAGCTAATGAAAAACTGTTTTTT,CASSSSGEANEKLFF
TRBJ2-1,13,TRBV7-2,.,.,TGTGCCAGCAGTTCCACCTCCTACAATGAGCAGTTCTTC,CASSSTSYNEQFF
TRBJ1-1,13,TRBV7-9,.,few,TGTGCCAGCAGCTCCCTACCTAACACTGAAGCTTTCTTT,CASSSLPNTEAFF
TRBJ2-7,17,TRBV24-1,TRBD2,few,TGTGCCACCAGTGACCCGGGACTAGCGGGGGCATCCTACGAGCAGTACTTC,CATSDPGLAGASYEQYF
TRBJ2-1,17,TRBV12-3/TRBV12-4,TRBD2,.,TGTGCCAGCAGTCAGAGACTAGCGGGAGGGCGGTACAATGAGCAGTTCTTC,CASSQRLAGGRYNEQFF